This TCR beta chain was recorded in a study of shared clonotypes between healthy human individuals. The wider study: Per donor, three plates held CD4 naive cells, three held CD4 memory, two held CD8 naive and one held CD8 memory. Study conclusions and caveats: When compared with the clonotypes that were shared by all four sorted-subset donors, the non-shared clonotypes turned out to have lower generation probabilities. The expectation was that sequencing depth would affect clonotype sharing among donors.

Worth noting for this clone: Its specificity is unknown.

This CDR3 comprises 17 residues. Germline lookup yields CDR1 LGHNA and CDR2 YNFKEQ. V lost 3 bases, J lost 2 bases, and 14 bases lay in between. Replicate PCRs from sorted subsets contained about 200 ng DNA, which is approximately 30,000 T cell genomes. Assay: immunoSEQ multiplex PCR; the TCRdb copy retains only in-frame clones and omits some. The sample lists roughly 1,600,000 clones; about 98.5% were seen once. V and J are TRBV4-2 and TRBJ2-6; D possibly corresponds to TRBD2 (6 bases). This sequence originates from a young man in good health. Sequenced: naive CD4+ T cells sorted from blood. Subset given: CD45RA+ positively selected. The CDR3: CASSHPWGRTGANVLTF. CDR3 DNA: TGTGCCAGCAGCCATCCTTGGGGGAGGACTGGGGCCAACGTCCTGACTTTC.